Following are 27 T cell receptor beta chains from one sample sequenced in a study of T cells in Graves' hyperthyroidism and ophthalmopathy. TCR beta CDR3 regions were amplified from RNA. First-round RT-PCR with HTBI primers amplified the TCR CDR3 region. MiXCR, run by TCRdb on the multiplex PCR reads, gives a single entry per CDR3 protein. The sample consists of roughly 250,000 distinct CDR3 sequences, around 17% of them appearing once. The source material was blood. The receptors come from a woman between 18 and 30 years old with Graves' ophthalmopathy.

Ten or more counts support this clonotype. The chain uses TRBV20-1 and TRBJ2-2, with 9 bases lining up with TRBD2. The junction had 7 bases not matched to a gene; V was cut back by 4 bases and J by 7 bases. From germline, CDR1 is DFQATT and CDR2 SNEGSKA (reference sequence). This CDR3 is 14 amino acids long. The CDR3 sequence: CSANAGGPGGELFF. For the CDR3, the DNA is TGCAGTGCTAACGCGGGAGGGCCAGGCGGGGAGCTGTTTTTT.

At least ten counts were recorded for this clonotype. The chain uses TRBV5-1 and TRBJ2-3; 11 positions match TRBD2. CDR1 and CDR2 (germline): SGHRS, YFSETQ. Trimming removed 3 bases from V and 5 bases from J; junction bases left unmatched: 5. This CDR3 contains 15 residues. The CDR3 loop reads CASSSSGLAGDTQYF. The DNA of the CDR3 is TGCGCCAGCAGCTCCTCCGGACTAGCGGGAGATACGCAGTATTTT.

This clonotype was observed at least ten times. This chain links TRBV2 with TRBJ1-2; TRBD1 agrees at 7 bases. The ends lost 1 base at V and 1 base at J; junction bases unmatched: 3. CDR3 length equals 15 residues. Germline V lookup: CDR1 SNHLY, CDR2 FYNNEI. The CDR3 DNA sequence: TGTGCCAGCAGTGAAGGCCAGGGGGTTAACTATGGCTACACCTTC. Protein sequence: CASSEGQGVNYGYTF. The variable domain in full, with the rest retrieved from reference TRBV2 and TRBJ1-2, is EPEVTQTPSHQVTQMGQEVILRCVPISNHLYFYWYRQILGQKVEFLVSFYNNEISEKSEIFDDQFSVERPDGSNFTLKIRSTKLEDSAMYFCASSEGQGVNYGYTFGSGTRLTVV.

This clonotype was recorded at least ten times. J is TRBJ1-1 and V is TRBV5-1; 7 nucleotides agree with TRBD1. The CDR3 totals 14 residues. Trimming cost V 4 bases and J 0 bases; bases outside gene matches: 3. Per germline, CDR1 SGHRS and CDR2 YFSETQ. CDR3 residues: CASSIQGLNTEAFF. The CDR3 DNA is TGCGCCAGCAGCATACAGGGGTTGAACACTGAAGCTTTCTTT.

This clonotype has a count of ten or more. V usage is TRBV12-3 or TRBV12-4 and J usage is TRBJ1-3; D remains ambiguous. The CDR3 sequence is 14 residues long. The ends were cut back, 1 base at V and 3 bases at J, with 7 bases in the middle. The CDR3 here is CASSLVGSGNTIYF. DNA for the CDR3: TGTGCCAGCAGTTTAGTAGGGAGTGGAAACACCATATATTTT.

This clonotype occurred many times. This chain uses TRBV24-1 with TRBJ1-5; TRBD1 matches at 9 bases. V dropped 5 bases and J dropped 1; count of bases not matched to a gene: 5. Germline V gene lookup returns CDR1 KGHDR and CDR2 SFDVKD. The CDR3 has 16 amino acids. In DNA, the CDR3 is TGTGCCACCAGTGCCTCCGGGACAGGGAGCAATCAGCCCCAGCATTTT. It translates to CATSASGTGSNQPQHF.

Ten or more counts support this clonotype. This rearrangement joins TRBV20-1 to TRBJ2-1; 12 bases map to TRBD2. Germline-derived CDR1 and CDR2 are DFQATT and SNEGSKA (reference sequence). The CDR3 length is 12 residues. V trimming: 5 bases; J trimming: 8 bases; junction bases outside the gene matches: 1. The CDR3 nucleotides are TGCAGTGCTCTAGCGGGAGGGGATGAGCAGTTCTTC. Translation: CSALAGGDEQFF.

Only a few counts were recorded for this clonotype. A clone one base away is much larger, so this may be a read error. The chain employs TRBV24-1 and TRBJ2-1; unclear D gene. Between the trimmed V and J ends, which lost 6 bases and 1 base, there was a span of 12 bases. This CDR3 region has 15 residues. Per the germline V gene, CDR1 is KGHDR and CDR2 is SFDVKD. The CDR3, as DNA: TGTGCCACCAGTAGTGTCAGTAGGTCCTACAATGAGCAGTTCTTC. Its translation: CATSSVSRSYNEQFF.

This clonotype was detected only a few times. A read error is possible here, since a much larger clone lies one base away. V usage is TRBV20-1 and J usage is TRBJ2-5; D is perhaps TRBD2 (6 bases). The CDR3 runs 14 residues. Germline assignment: CDR1 DFQATT and CDR2 SNEGSKA (reference sequence). The CDR3 bases are TGCAGTGCTAGTCGGAGCGGGCTGGGGGAGACCCAGTGCTTC. Amino acids: CSASRSGLGETQCF.

Ten or more counts support this clonotype. The V and J genes are TRBV4-3 and TRBJ1-2, with unresolved D. Trimming removed 0 bases at V and 8 bases at J, with 10 bases between. Germline V CDR1 and CDR2: LGHNA, YSLEER. The length of the CDR3 is 13 residues. The CDR3: CASSQDRGGGYTF. The CDR3 region has the DNA TGCGCCAGCAGCCAAGATCGGGGAGGGGGCTACACCTTC.

At least ten counts were recorded for this clonotype. The chain uses TRBV15 and TRBJ1-1, with D tentatively TRBD1 (5 bases). Germline CDR1 and CDR2: LNHNV and YYDKDF (reference sequence). V lost 5 bases to trimming and J lost 5 bases, with 9 bases between them. The CDR3 consists of 12 residues. CDR3 sequence reads: CATSGGYTEAFF. In DNA form, the CDR3 reads TGTGCCACCAGCGGGGGGTATACTGAAGCTTTCTTT. Variable domain in full (rest from reference TRBV15 and TRBJ1-1): DAMVIQNPRYQVTQFGKPVTLSCSQTLNHNVMYWYQQKSSQAPKLLFHYYDKDFNNEADTPDNFQSRRPNTSFCFLDIRSPGLGDTAMYLCATSGGYTEAFFGQGTRLTVV.

In this sample, this clonotype turned up many times. V usage is TRBV7-3 and J usage is TRBJ2-3; D might be TRBD1 (6 bases). Germline V gives CDR1 SGHTA, CDR2 FQGTGA. The CDR3 has 16 residues. Trimming pared 0 bases from V and 3 bases from J, leaving 13 bases between. The CDR3 reads CASSLTPGDITDTQYF. CDR3 coding DNA: TGTGCCAGCAGCTTAACCCCCGGGGACATTACAGATACGCAGTATTTT.

This clonotype showed up many times. The chain employs TRBV12-3 or TRBV12-4 and TRBJ1-4, with 7 bases aligning to TRBD1. J was trimmed by 0 bases and V by 5 bases; bases with no gene match: 9. The length of the CDR3 is 17 residues. The CDR3 DNA reads as TGTGCCAGCAGTATAGTAAGGGGGCTTGCAACTAATGAAAAACTGTTTTTT. This encodes CASSIVRGLATNEKLFF.

There are many counts of this clonotype. This chain connects TRBV2 to TRBJ1-1, with TRBD1 matching 11 bases. Losses at the gene ends were 6 bases for V and 10 bases for J; bases not matched to a gene: 1. The V gene's germline CDR1 is SNHLY and CDR2 FYNNEI. This CDR3 has 11 amino acids. CDR3: CASSGTGGAFF. CDR3 in DNA: TGTGCCAGCAGCGGGACAGGGGGAGCTTTCTTT.

This clonotype was observed many times. J is TRBJ2-4 and V is TRBV12-3 or TRBV12-4; D is perhaps TRBD2 (6 bases). The CDR3 runs to 14 residues. V was pared by 5 bases and J by 5 bases, with 13 bases between. The CDR3 sequence is CASSAGGFQNIQYF. The CDR3 DNA sequence: TGTGCCAGCAGTGCCGGGGGATTTCAAAACATTCAGTACTTC.

This clonotype was observed many times. The chain carries TRBV6-2 or TRBV6-3 and TRBJ2-3; 7 bases line up with TRBD2. Germline CDR1 reads MNHEY; CDR2 reads SVGEGT. With V trimmed by 5 bases and J by 0 bases, 5 bases remained unmatched. The CDR3 is 15 residues long. The CDR3 DNA sequence: TGTGCCAGCAGTGTAGAGCGGGGCAGCACAGATACGCAGTATTTT. Amino acids: CASSVERGSTDTQYF.

This clonotype was seen repeatedly, ten times or more. The chain joins TRBV30 to TRBJ2-1; D is unresolved. This CDR3 is built from 15 residues. CDR1 and CDR2 (germline): GTSNPN, SVGIG (reference sequence). Trimming removed 1 base from V and 0 bases from J, with 10 bases in between. The CDR3 loop reads CAWSGSPSSYNEQFF. Here the CDR3 DNA reads TGTGCCTGGAGTGGTAGTCCCAGCTCCTACAATGAGCAGTTCTTC.

This clonotype was recorded at least ten times. The chain joins TRBV7-6 to TRBJ1-3, with unresolved D. Germline assignment: CDR1 SGHVS and CDR2 FNYEAQ. Trimming cost V 5 bases and J 2 bases, with 25 bases left between them. The CDR3 runs to 19 residues. Here the CDR3 DNA reads TGTGCCAGCAGCCCCGTTGGTACAGAGGGCCACTCAGCTGGAAACACCATATATTTT. It translates to CASSPVGTEGHSAGNTIYF.

This clonotype was recorded at least ten times. The chain is built from TRBV27 and TRBJ2-5; D not resolved. CDR3 size: 15 residues. The germline gives CDR1 MNHEY, CDR2 SMNVEV (reference sequence). Between the trimmed V and J ends, which lost 5 bases and 0 bases, there was a span of 13 bases. CDR3 in amino acids: CASSPLHSYQETQYF. DNA of the CDR3: TGTGCCAGCAGTCCCCTGCACTCGTACCAAGAGACCCAGTACTTC.

This clonotype was counted many times. The chain is built from TRBV28 and TRBJ2-1; D uncertain. Germline-derived CDR1 and CDR2 are MDHEN and SYDVKM. The CDR3 is 10 amino acids. The V gene lost 1 base and the J gene lost 8 bases, with 0 bases spanning the gap. The CDR3 reads CASSLYEQFF. The CDR3 DNA reads as TGTGCCAGCAGTTTATATGAGCAGTTCTTC.

This clonotype was recorded at least ten times. The chain links TRBV19 to TRBJ1-1; D possibly corresponds to TRBD1 (6 bases). Germline values: CDR1 LNHDA, CDR2 SQIVND (reference sequence). This CDR3 has 15 amino acids. V lost 9 bases, J lost 0 bases, and 17 bases lay in between. CDR3 in DNA: TGTGCCAGCAGGCAGCGGGGGGCCATGAACACTGAAGCTTTCTTT. Translation gives CASRQRGAMNTEAFF.

The table lists this clonotype with many counts. The chain combines TRBV5-8 with TRBJ2-7; TRBD2 matches 11 bases. Germline CDR1 reads SGHTS; CDR2 reads YDEGEE. The J segment lost 6 bases and the V segment lost 1 base, leaving 6 bases of the junction unmatched. CDR3 length equals 15 residues. In nucleotides, the CDR3 is TGTGCCAGCAGCTTGTCACTAGCGGGAGAACGCGAGCAGTACTTC. Residues: CASSLSLAGEREQYF.

This clonotype was counted at least ten times. The chain recombines TRBV13 with TRBJ2-2; D remains unclear. CDR3 size: 17 residues. The germline CDR1 and CDR2 sequences are PRHDT and FYEKMQ (reference sequence). V lost 3 bases and J lost 7, with 21 bases in between. CDR3 sequence (DNA): TGTGCCAGCAGCTTCCTTAACACCGGCCCGAGTGACGGGGAGCTGTTTTTT. Translated, it gives CASSFLNTGPSDGELFF.

The chain couples TRBV4-1 to TRBJ1-2; D is unclear. The CDR3 runs 16 residues. Germline loops: CDR1 MGHRA, CDR2 YSYEKL. V was clipped by 1 base and J by 1 base, with 13 bases between them. The CDR3 region has the DNA TGCGCCAGCAGCCAAGCCCCGGGGTCAAATAACTATGGCTACACCTTC. Its protein product is CASSQAPGSNNYGYTF.

This clonotype was seen at least ten times. V is TRBV29-1 and J is TRBJ2-7; 7 bases fit TRBD1. CDR1 is SQVTM, CDR2 ANQGSEA, per germline. The CDR3 runs 13 residues. J was trimmed by 2 bases and V by 0 bases; bases with no gene match: 1. CDR3 DNA: TGCAGCGTTGAAGATGACAGGGCCTACGAGCAGTACTTC. This sequence encodes CSVEDDRAYEQYF.

The sample holds a few counts of this clonotype. The rearrangement uses TRBV10-1 and TRBJ2-3; tentatively, D is TRBD1 or TRBD2 (6 bases each). This CDR3 is 18 amino acids long. Trimming cost V 2 bases and J 1 base, with 19 bases left between them. CDR1 and CDR2 (germline): WNHNN, SYGVQD (reference sequence). CDR3 bases: TGCGCCAGCAGTGAGACCTTCGTGGGGGGCATAGGCACAGATACGCAGTATTTT. The encoded protein is CASSETFVGGIGTDTQYF.

This clonotype was detected ten times or more. The rearrangement links TRBV5-1 to TRBJ1-1; D is unclear. Germline V gives CDR1 SGHRS, CDR2 YFSETQ. CDR3 size: 13 residues. V was trimmed by 2 bases and J by 7 bases, leaving 12 bases between them. The CDR3 loop reads CASSFWGFHEAFF. CDR3 nucleotide sequence: TGCGCCAGCAGCTTTTGGGGATTTCATGAAGCTTTCTTT.